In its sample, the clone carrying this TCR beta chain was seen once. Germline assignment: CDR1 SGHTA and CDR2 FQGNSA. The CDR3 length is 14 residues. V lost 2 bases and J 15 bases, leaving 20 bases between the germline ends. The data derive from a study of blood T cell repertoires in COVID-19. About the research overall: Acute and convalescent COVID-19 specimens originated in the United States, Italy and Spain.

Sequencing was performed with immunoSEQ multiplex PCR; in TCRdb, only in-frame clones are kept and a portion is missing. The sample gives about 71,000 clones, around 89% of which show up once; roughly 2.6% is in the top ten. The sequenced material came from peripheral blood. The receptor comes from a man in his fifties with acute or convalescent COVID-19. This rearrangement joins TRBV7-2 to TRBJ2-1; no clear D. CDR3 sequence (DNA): TGTGCCAGCAGCTTATATCTTGGCAGCCCAGGTCGGTTCTTC. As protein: CASSLYLGSPGRFF.